This is a list of T cell receptor beta chains from one sample in a study of blood T cell repertoires in COVID-19. Profiled with immunoSEQ multiplex PCR; TCRdb holds only in-frame clones, not every one. The sample gives around 70,000 clones, approximately 79% of which show up once; under 7% is in the top ten. Sequenced sample: peripheral blood. These receptors were taken from a man between 60 and 75 years old with acute or convalescent COVID-19. Each CDR3 is given with its conserved first and last residue. A D gene is named only where the DNA matches it firmly. Not every row has a clone size; where given, it reads once, few, many or a size class.

abundance,v_gene,d_gene,j_gene,CDR3aa,CDR3nt
.,TRBV10-1,.,TRBJ2-5,CASQGRDETQYF,TGCGCCAGCCAGGGGAGGGACGAGACCCAGTACTTC
.,TRBV11-2,TRBD2,TRBJ2-1,CASILMFPSGLSYNEQFF,TGTGCCAGCATCTTAATGTTCCCTAGCGGTCTTTCCTACAATGAGCAGTTCTTC
.,TRBV6-6,TRBD1,TRBJ2-7,CASSERQGYEQYF,TGTGCCAGCAGTGAGAGACAGGGATACGAGCAGTACTTC
.,TRBV9,TRBD2,TRBJ2-5,CASSVQRGPETQYF,TGTGCCAGCAGTGTACAGCGGGGCCCAGAGACCCAGTACTTC
.,TRBV7-2,.,TRBJ2-5,CASSFGGEAWTQYF,TGTGCCAGCAGCTTTGGCGGCGAGGCGTGGACCCAGTACTTC
.,TRBV15,.,TRBJ2-3,CATSPQGPNTLADTQYF,TGTGCCACCAGCCCGCAGGGCCCCAACACGCTGGCCGATACGCAGTATTTT
.,TRBV6-5,.,TRBJ2-3,CASSPSRQGPDTQYF,TGTGCCAGCAGTCCCTCTAGGCAGGGGCCAGATACGCAGTATTTT
.,TRBV7-2,TRBD1,TRBJ2-2,CASSIMPGQGLIGELFF,TGTGCCAGCAGCATTATGCCGGGACAGGGTTTGATCGGGGAGCTGTTTTTT
.,TRBV7-9,TRBD1,TRBJ1-1,CASSLGDRGRYTEAFF,TGTGCCAGCAGCTTAGGGGACAGGGGGCGGTACACTGAAGCTTTCTTT
.,TRBV14,.,TRBJ1-2,CASSQQQFNGYTF,TGTGCCAGCAGCCAACAACAGTTTAATGGCTACACCTTC
.,TRBV2,.,TRBJ1-5,CASSVSGNNQPQHF,TGTGCCAGCAGTGTCTCAGGGAACAATCAGCCCCAGCATTTT
once,TRBV3-1/TRBV3-2,.,TRBJ1-1,CASSPSKGRGAEAFF,TGTGCCAGCAGCCCCTCGAAAGGGAGAGGTGCTGAAGCTTTCTTT
.,TRBV18,TRBD1,TRBJ1-2,CASSPYSRDRGAGYTF,TGTGCCAGCTCACCTTATTCCCGGGACAGGGGCGCTGGCTACACCTTC
.,TRBV20-1,TRBD1,TRBJ1-1,CSASSGTGGLGGAEAFF,TGCAGTGCTAGTTCTGGGACAGGGGGCTTGGGAGGAGCTGAAGCTTTCTTT
.,TRBV5-1,.,TRBJ2-7,CASSPQGSEFYEQYF,TGCGCCAGCAGTCCACAGGGATCTGAATTCTACGAGCAGTACTTC
.,TRBV5-5,TRBD1,TRBJ2-7,CASSLTGGGEQYF,TGTGCCAGCAGCTTGACAGGGGGCGGCGAGCAGTACTTC
.,TRBV4-1,TRBD2,TRBJ2-1,CASSQEGFSGGALNEQFF,TGCGCCAGCAGCCAAGAAGGTTTCAGCGGGGGGGCCCTCAATGAGCAGTTCTTC
few,TRBV29-1,.,TRBJ1-2,CSVEDTQVATDGYTF,TGCAGCGTTGAAGACACCCAAGTGGCGACAGATGGCTACACCTTC
.,TRBV19,.,TRBJ1-6,CASSIGQGKSPLHF,TGTGCCAGTAGTATCGGGCAGGGAAAATCACCCCTCCACTTT
.,TRBV9,TRBD2,TRBJ2-5,CASSPSRTSGGRGGETQYF,TGTGCCAGCAGCCCGAGTCGGACTAGCGGGGGGCGGGGAGGAGAGACCCAGTACTTC
.,TRBV5-4,TRBD1,TRBJ2-7,CASSRQGVYEQYF,TGTGCCAGCAGCCGACAGGGTGTGTACGAGCAGTACTTC
once,TRBV5-8,TRBD1,TRBJ2-5,CASSLGGQTQETQYF,TGTGCCAGCAGCTTGGGGGGACAGACCCAAGAGACCCAGTACTTC
.,TRBV7-2,TRBD1,TRBJ2-7,CASTLGWTGHYEQYF,TGTGCCAGCACTCTAGGTTGGACAGGCCACTACGAGCAGTACTTC
.,TRBV11-2,TRBD1,TRBJ1-5,CASSLEQGGGQPQHF,TGTGCCAGCAGCTTAGAACAGGGGGGAGGTCAGCCCCAGCATTTT
.,TRBV20-1,.,TRBJ1-2,CSASLPDRLSGYTF,TGCAGTGCTAGTCTCCCCGACAGGTTATCTGGCTACACCTTC
.,TRBV5-4,TRBD1,TRBJ1-2,CASCTGTGDGYTF,TGTGCCAGCTGTACCGGGACAGGGGATGGCTACACCTTC
.,TRBV5-1,TRBD1,TRBJ2-2,CASGTGGTGELFF,TGCGCCAGCGGGACAGGGGGGACCGGGGAGCTGTTTTTT
few,TRBV2,.,TRBJ1-1,CASTTGQRWTEAFF,TGTGCCAGCACCACCGGACAGCGATGGACTGAAGCTTTCTTT
.,TRBV27,TRBD1,TRBJ1-1,CASRIGTGADASKAFF,TGTGCCAGCAGGATCGGGACAGGGGCCGACGCGAGCAAAGCTTTCTTT
.,TRBV29-1,TRBD1,TRBJ1-2,CSVADRGDGYTF,TGCAGCGTTGCGGACAGGGGAGACGGCTACACCTTC
.,TRBV5-1,TRBD1,TRBJ2-3,CASSLGGQGAADTQYF,TGCGCCAGCAGCTTGGGTGGACAGGGGGCCGCAGATACGCAGTATTTT
.,TRBV6-2/TRBV6-3,TRBD2,TRBJ2-1,CASSYSGGANNEQFF,TGTGCCAGCAGTTATAGCGGGGGGGCCAACAATGAGCAGTTCTTC